These T cell receptor beta chains were read from a single sample in a study of blood T cell repertoires in COVID-19. The repertoire was sequenced with immunoSEQ multiplex PCR; TCRdb's copy has only in-frame clones and lacks some. Counted here are more than 110,000 clones, around 87% occurring once; the ten biggest clones make up 3.5% to 5.5%. The sequenced sample consisted of peripheral blood. These receptors were collected from a middle-aged woman with acute or convalescent COVID-19. The CDR3 runs from the conserved cysteine through the conserved F or W. Fields, in order: V gene, J gene, CDR3 protein.

TRBV4-1	TRBJ2-5	CASSQALAGTSETQYF
TRBV27	TRBJ1-1	CASSLRQLTEAFF
TRBV28	TRBJ1-6	CASSPPRGSLHF
TRBV5-4	TRBJ1-2	CASNHRERANYGYTF
TRBV5-1	TRBJ1-1	CASSSGKGMNTEAFF
TRBV7-3	TRBJ1-1	CASSQGTVNTEAFF
TRBV5-1	TRBJ2-7	CASSFGGSYEQYF
TRBV7-2	TRBJ1-1	CASRGDRTTEAFF
TRBV2	TRBJ1-2	CASNPGVQYGYTF
TRBV10-3	TRBJ2-2	CAISEPPSGRGWTGELFF
TRBV27	TRBJ1-6	CASSFLDSNSPLHF
TRBV5-5	TRBJ1-2	CASSLGRVGPYGYTF
TRBV30	TRBJ1-2	CAWSVQGAPSGGYTF
TRBV7-2	TRBJ1-5	CASSPSGNQPQHF
TRBV4-1	TRBJ2-3	CTSSQAARGTDTQYF
TRBV19	TRBJ1-2	CASSHNRGGYTF
TRBV29-1	TRBJ2-1	CSVARGQGYNEQFF
TRBV4-3	TRBJ2-1	CASSQEAGSHEQFF
TRBV18	TRBJ2-7	CASSPGAGREQYF
TRBV4-3	TRBJ2-3	CASSQLATSTDTQYF
TRBV6-5	TRBJ2-7	CASSPGTGLSYEQYF
TRBV19	TRBJ1-1	CASILRGGASTEAFF
TRBV27	TRBJ2-3	CASSFGTSTSTDTQYF
TRBV12-3/TRBV12-4	TRBJ1-2	CASNEGGAGGYTF
TRBV4-3	TRBJ2-3	CASSQGSSSGTDTQYF
TRBV7-9	TRBJ2-7	CASSRQGSFYEQYF
TRBV19	TRBJ2-3	CASSISIAGGRDTQYF
TRBV5-1	TRBJ1-2	CASSRDMGEGGYTF
TRBV3-1/TRBV3-2	TRBJ2-7	CASSQDGEGRPPPGEQYF
TRBV5-1	TRBJ1-2	CASSGDSNYGYTF
TRBV28	TRBJ1-2	CASSLLRGGNDYTF
TRBV30	TRBJ1-6	CAWRTGYTYNSPLHF
TRBV11-3	TRBJ2-1	CASMGSSRPSYNEQFF
TRBV24-1	TRBJ2-5	CATSEGTGAEETQYF
TRBV6-2/TRBV6-3	TRBJ2-7	CASSYNVAYEQYF
TRBV19	TRBJ1-3	CASSIYRGSGGNTIYF
TRBV7-9	TRBJ2-4	CASSPVGWDSKNIQYF
TRBV6-5	TRBJ1-4	CASTLGSHREKLFF
TRBV28	TRBJ1-1	CASRTGTEAFF
TRBV27	TRBJ2-1	CASGLAGGPNEQFF
TRBV25-1	TRBJ1-4	CASSVPGGTGFNEKLFF
TRBV5-6	TRBJ2-7	CASSLYSQTYEQYF
TRBV7-2	TRBJ2-7	CASRPDRGGEQYF
TRBV18	TRBJ1-6	CASSPWGGSPLHF
TRBV7-9	TRBJ2-7	CASSFAGGYEQYF
TRBV30	TRBJ2-3	CAWTLGSSDTQYF